These 2 T cell receptor beta chains were sequenced from one sample in a study of identical twins. One entry per CDR3 protein, called by TCRdb with MiXCR from the 5' RACE reads. The profile shows a few hundred thousand distinct CDR3 sequences, under 9% of them singletons. This same sample was also part of a study on yellow fever vaccine responses in identical twins.

Sequences were obtained from memory (CD45RO+) T cells sorted from blood. The receptors originated from a woman younger than 30 in good health.

V and J are TRBV20-1 and TRBJ1-5; 9 nucleotides line up with TRBD1. CDR1 and CDR2 (germline): DFQATT, SNEGSKA (reference sequence). This CDR3 is built from 15 residues. J lost 4 bases, V lost 0 bases, and 4 bases had no gene match. The CDR3 nucleotides read TGCAGTGCTAGAGAGGGACAGGGACAGAATCAGCCCCAGCATTTT. It encodes CSAREGQGQNQPQHF.

This clonotype was counted many times. This CDR3 is CASSPPDTYEQYF. The CDR3 nucleotides read TGTGCCAGCAGTCCCCCGGACACCTACGAGCAGTACTTC. This chain joins TRBV28 and TRBJ2-7, with TRBD1 as a possible D gene (5 bases). The CDR3 runs 13 residues. CDR1 MDHEN and CDR2 SYDVKM come from the germline V gene. Trimming took 5 bases from V and 2 from J, leaving 10 bases between them.